These 25 T cell receptor beta chains originate from one sample sequenced in a study of blood T cell repertoires in COVID-19. The method was immunoSEQ multiplex PCR; TCRdb's version includes in-frame clones alone and lacks a portion of them. The sample consists of tens of thousands of clones, approximately 89% of them appearing once. Sequencing was performed on peripheral blood. These receptors all stem from a human donor with active COVID-19. The donor label of this sample is uncertain.

V gene TRBV4-1 combines with J gene TRBJ2-1; 9 bases align to TRBD2. Germline-derived CDR1 and CDR2 are MGHRA and YSYEKL. This CDR3 spans 20 amino acids. V lost 0 bases, J lost 3 bases, and 15 bases stayed unmatched. The CDR3 coding sequence is TGCGCCAGCAGCCAAGATTCTATAAGCGGGGGGTCCTCGAACTACAATGAGCAGTTCTTC. This codes for CASSQDSISGGSSNYNEQFF.

This clone was counted a single time. V gene TRBV6-2 or TRBV6-3 combines with J gene TRBJ1-2; D is possibly TRBD1 (5 bases). Trimming took off 1 base at V and 4 bases at J, with 13 bases between the two ends. CDR1 is MNHEY, CDR2 SVGEGT, per germline. CDR3 length equals 15 residues. As DNA, the CDR3 is TGTGCCAGCAGTTACTTGGGCCAGGGTAGCTATGGCTACACCTTC. Protein product: CASSYLGQGSYGYTF.

The J gene is TRBJ1-2, the V gene TRBV5-1, with 7 nucleotides matching TRBD1. The V gene's germline CDR1 is SGHRS and CDR2 YFSETQ. The CDR3 has 14 amino acids. V lost 5 bases and J lost 8; bases outside the gene matches: 12. CDR3 sequence (DNA): TGCGCCAGCAGACCGGACAGGCCCGCGGACGGCTACACCTTC. Amino acids: CASRPDRPADGYTF.

This chain uses TRBV7-9 with TRBJ1-1; TRBD1 matches 9 bases. CDR1 is SEHNR, CDR2 FQNEAQ, per germline (reference sequence). The CDR3 is 16 residues long. The V segment lost 0 bases and the J segment 4 bases; nucleotides outside the gene matches: 6. The CDR3 DNA is TGTGCCAGCAGCTTAGCCCCACAGGGGGCAGTCACTGAAGCTTTCTTT. Translated: CASSLAPQGAVTEAFF.

The chain combines TRBV29-1 with TRBJ1-1; a weak D match, TRBD1 (6 bases). Germline values: CDR1 SQVTM, CDR2 ANQGSEA. V dropped 5 bases and J dropped 3 bases, with 10 bases sitting between them. The CDR3 extends over 12 amino acids. For the CDR3, the DNA is TGCAGCGTTTACAGGGTTGACACTGAAGCTTTCTTT. Translation gives CSVYRVDTEAFF.

The chain uses TRBV6-1 and TRBJ2-1; the D gene is possibly TRBD1 (5 bases). V was clipped by 3 bases and J by 8 bases, with 14 bases between them. CDR1 is MNHNS, CDR2 SASEGT, per germline. The CDR3 totals 14 residues. The CDR3 DNA reads TGTGCCAGCAGTGAGGGCAGGGAATTGGATGAGCAGTTCTTC. Translation gives CASSEGRELDEQFF.

This rearrangement joins TRBV6-2 or TRBV6-3 to TRBJ2-2; tentatively, D is TRBD2 (6 bases). Trimming removed 6 bases at V and 5 bases at J, with 13 bases between. The CDR3 sequence is 14 residues long. CDR1 and CDR2 from the germline V gene are MNHEY and SVGEGT. CDR3 sequence reads: CASSGRGFTGELFF. In nucleotides, the CDR3 is TGTGCCAGCAGCGGGCGGGGATTTACCGGGGAGCTGTTTTTT.

The rearrangement joins TRBV9 to TRBJ1-3; TRBD1 agrees at 9 bases. This CDR3 is built from 15 residues. The germline CDR1 and CDR2 sequences are SGDLS and YYNGEE. V trimming: 3 bases; J trimming: 4 bases; junction bases outside the gene matches: 5. Here the CDR3 reads CASSATGGRGNTIYF. As DNA, the CDR3 is TGTGCCAGCAGCGCTACAGGGGGCCGGGGAAACACCATATATTTT.

V and J are TRBV4-2 and TRBJ2-1, with 8 nucleotides matching TRBD2. The junction had 12 bases not matched to a gene; V was cut back by 2 bases and J by 3 bases. Germline V gene sequence: CDR1 LGHNA, CDR2 YNFKEQ. There are 18 residues in the CDR3. CDR3: CASSQKGVGSGGYNEQFF. The CDR3 DNA is TGTGCCAGCAGCCAAAAAGGGGTTGGGAGCGGGGGCTACAATGAGCAGTTCTTC.

The chain links TRBV6-5 to TRBJ2-5; TRBD2 matches at 7 bases. Germline assignment: CDR1 MNHEY and CDR2 SVGAGI. The CDR3 contains 15 residues. J gave up 7 bases and V 6 bases, and 14 bases lay outside the gene matches. The CDR3, as DNA: TGTGCCAGCAGCCCCGACGGGGGGTCGGGGGTGACCCAGTACTTC. This sequence encodes CASSPDGGSGVTQYF.

The chain carries TRBV19 and TRBJ2-1, with 8 bases that match TRBD2. V trimming: 5 bases; J trimming: 3 bases; junction bases outside the gene matches: 9. The CDR3 spans 16 residues. In germline, CDR1 is LNHDA, CDR2 SQIVND (reference sequence). CDR3 sequence (DNA): TGTGCCAGTAGTCCCCGGGTAGCGGGAATCTACAATGAGCAGTTCTTC. This codes for CASSPRVAGIYNEQFF.

This chain joins TRBV11-3 and TRBJ2-2; D unresolved. This CDR3 is built from 13 residues. Trimming shortened V by 1 base and J by 4 bases, and 4 bases separated the two germline ends. Germline V CDR1 and CDR2: SGHNT, YENEEA. The CDR3 spells CASSLAFTGELFF. CDR3 DNA: TGTGCCAGCAGCTTAGCTTTCACCGGGGAGCTGTTTTTT.

Here the CDR3 reads CATLRTSTNNEQFF. Here the CDR3 DNA reads TGTGCCACATTAAGGACTAGTACCAACAATGAGCAGTTCTTC. This chain uses TRBV10-3 with TRBJ2-1; 7 nucleotides line up with TRBD2. V shed 10 bases, J shed 5 bases, and the junction held 11 bases outside the gene matches. Germline CDR1 ENHRY, CDR2 SYGVKD. The CDR3 spans 14 residues.

The rearrangement joins TRBV4-2 to TRBJ2-7; TRBD2 is a possible D gene (5 bases). With 0 bases removed from V and 6 bases from J, the gap between germline ends came to 15 bases. The CDR3 extends over 15 amino acids. Germline-derived CDR1 and CDR2 are LGHNA and YNFKEQ. The CDR3 loop reads CASSQDVRAPSEQYF. The CDR3 DNA is TGTGCCAGCAGCCAAGATGTGAGGGCCCCATCCGAGCAGTACTTC.

CDR3 coding DNA: TGCGCCAGCAGTTCCGACAGGGGGAACACCGGGGAGCTGTTTTTT. It specifies CASSSDRGNTGELFF. The rearrangement joins TRBV5-1 to TRBJ2-2; 8 positions match TRBD1. The CDR3 is 15 residues long. Germline CDR1 and CDR2: SGHRS and YFSETQ. Trimming cost V 5 bases and J 1 base; bases outside gene matches: 4.

This clone was observed a handful of times. The chain combines TRBV6-5 with TRBJ2-7; no reliable D call. Deletions cut 10 bases from V and 6 bases from J, with 13 bases between. The CDR3 is made up of 11 amino acids. Germline V gives CDR1 MNHEY, CDR2 SVGAGI. CDR3 protein: CATLKQSEQYF. In DNA form, the CDR3 reads TGTGCCACCCTGAAACAGAGCGAGCAGTACTTC.

The chain links TRBV4-1 to TRBJ2-2, with D tentatively TRBD1 (5 bases). There are 14 residues in the CDR3. Germline V gene data show CDR1 as MGHRA and CDR2 as YSYEKL. V gave up 0 bases and J gave up 5 bases, with 7 bases separating them. The CDR3 is CASSQDAGTGELFF. The DNA of the CDR3 is TGCGCCAGCAGCCAAGACGCAGGGACCGGGGAGCTGTTTTTT.

The CDR3 DNA sequence: TGTGCCAGCAGTCAGTCAGGGGGAATTCGCGAGCAGTACTTC. It encodes CASSQSGGIREQYF. V usage is TRBV6-5 and J usage is TRBJ2-7; 7 bases match TRBD1. The trim removed 5 bases at V and 6 bases at J, leaving 10 bases unmatched. Per the germline V gene, CDR1 is MNHEY and CDR2 is SVGAGI. The CDR3 is 14 amino acids.

As to this clone: One junction end does not reproduce the germline sequence, and a read error may be involved. The V gene is TRBV19, the J gene TRBJ1-1; no clear D. The length of the CDR3 is 13 residues. Germline V gene lookup returns CDR1 LNHDA and CDR2 SQIVND (reference sequence). DNA for the CDR3: TGTGCCAGTAGTTTAGACCGGAACACTGAAGCTTTCTTT. Residues: CASSLDRNTEAFF.

The CDR3 nucleotides are TGTGCCAGCAGTGAAGTCGGAGGGGGCCACATAGATACGCAGTATTTT. The encoded protein is CASSEVGGGHIDTQYF. This chain uses TRBV2 with TRBJ2-3, with D maybe TRBD1 (7 bases). V gave up 1 base and J gave up 5 bases, with 16 bases separating them. CDR1 is SNHLY and CDR2 is FYNNEI in the germline V gene. The CDR3 extends over 16 amino acids. Full variable domain (rest looked up from reference TRBV2 and TRBJ2-3): EPEVTQTPSHQVTQMGQEVILRCVPISNHLYFYWYRQILGQKVEFLVSFYNNEISEKSEIFDDQFSVERPDGSNFTLKIRSTKLEDSAMYFCASSEVGGGHIDTQYFGPGTRLTVL.

The chain recombines TRBV2 with TRBJ1-5; 12 bases agree with TRBD1. V lost 5 bases and J lost 2; bases outside the gene matches: 4. The CDR3 consists of 16 residues. Germline CDR1 reads SNHLY; CDR2 reads FYNNEI. The CDR3 DNA reads as TGTGCCAGCAGTTGGGACAGGGGGCGTCGCAATCAGCCCCAGCATTTT. It encodes CASSWDRGRRNQPQHF. Drawing the rest from reference TRBV2 and TRBJ1-5, the complete variable domain is EPEVTQTPSHQVTQMGQEVILRCVPISNHLYFYWYRQILGQKVEFLVSFYNNEISEKSEIFDDQFSVERPDGSNFTLKIRSTKLEDSAMYFCASSWDRGRRNQPQHFGDGTRLSIL.

This chain links TRBV20-1 with TRBJ1-4; D perhaps matches TRBD1 (6 bases). The CDR3 loop spans 15 amino acids. Trimming left V 4 bases short and J 8 bases short, with 20 bases between. The germline gives CDR1 DFQATT, CDR2 SNEGSKA (reference sequence). This chain's CDR3 is CSANDPGESPEKLFF. Here the CDR3 DNA reads TGCAGTGCTAATGACCCAGGGGAGAGCCCAGAAAAACTGTTTTTT.

V is TRBV5-1 and J is TRBJ2-1, with a weak D call TRBD1 (5 bases). This CDR3 has 16 amino acids. Germline CDR1 reads SGHRS; CDR2 reads YFSETQ. Trimming removed 0 bases from V and 6 bases from J, with 16 bases in between. As DNA, the CDR3 is TGCGCCAGCAGCTTGGCGCAGGGAATCCCTTCCAATGAGCAGTTCTTC. Translation gives CASSLAQGIPSNEQFF.

The table lists this clone with a count of one. Here the CDR3 reads CASSQDSEDEQYF. The CDR3 DNA follows: TGTGCCAGCAGCCAAGACAGCGAGGACGAGCAGTACTTC. The chain joins TRBV3-1 (or the pseudogene TRBV3-2) to TRBJ2-7; D unclear. This CDR3 contains 13 residues. Trimming left V 0 bases short and J 5 bases short, with 8 bases between. From germline, CDR1 is LGHDT and CDR2 YNNKEL (reference sequence).

The chain uses TRBV5-4 and TRBJ2-5; D is possibly TRBD2 (5 bases). Between the trimmed V and J ends, which lost 9 bases and 1 base, there was a span of 25 bases. Germline assignment: CDR1 SGHNT and CDR2 YYREEE (reference sequence). The CDR3 consists of 17 residues. The CDR3 is CATQHSPRGSRQETQYF. The DNA of the CDR3 is TGTGCCACCCAACACTCCCCACGCGGGTCTCGCCAAGAGACCCAGTACTTC.